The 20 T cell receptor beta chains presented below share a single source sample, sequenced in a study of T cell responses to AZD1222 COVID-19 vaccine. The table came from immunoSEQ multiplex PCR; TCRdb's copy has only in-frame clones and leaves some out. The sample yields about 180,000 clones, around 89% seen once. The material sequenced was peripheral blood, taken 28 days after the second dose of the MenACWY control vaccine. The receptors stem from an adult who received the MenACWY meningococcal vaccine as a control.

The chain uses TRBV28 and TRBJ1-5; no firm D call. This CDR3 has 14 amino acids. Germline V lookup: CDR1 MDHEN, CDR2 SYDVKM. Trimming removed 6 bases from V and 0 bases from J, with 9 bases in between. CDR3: CASRQSYSNQPQHF. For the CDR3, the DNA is TGTGCCAGCAGGCAGTCATATAGCAATCAGCCCCAGCATTTT.

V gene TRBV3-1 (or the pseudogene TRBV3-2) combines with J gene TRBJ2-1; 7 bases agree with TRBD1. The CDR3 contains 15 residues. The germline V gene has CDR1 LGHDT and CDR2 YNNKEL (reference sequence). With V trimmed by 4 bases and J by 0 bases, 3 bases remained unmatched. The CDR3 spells CASSPSGGSYNEQFF. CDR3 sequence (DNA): TGTGCCAGCAGCCCATCAGGGGGCTCCTACAATGAGCAGTTCTTC.

The DNA of the CDR3 is TGTGCCAGCAGTCCCCGCCGGCTAGAGCAGTTCTTC. As protein: CASSPRRLEQFF. V usage is TRBV28 and J usage is TRBJ2-1; D not resolved. This CDR3 is 12 amino acids long. Trimming took 5 bases from V and 10 from J, leaving 12 bases between them. Germline V gene lookup returns CDR1 MDHEN and CDR2 SYDVKM.

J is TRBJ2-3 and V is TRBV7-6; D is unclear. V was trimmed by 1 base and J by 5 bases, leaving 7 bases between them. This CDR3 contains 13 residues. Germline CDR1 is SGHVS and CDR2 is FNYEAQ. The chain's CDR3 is CASSLGVGDTQYF. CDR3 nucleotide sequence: TGTGCCAGCAGCTTAGGGGTGGGAGATACGCAGTATTTT.

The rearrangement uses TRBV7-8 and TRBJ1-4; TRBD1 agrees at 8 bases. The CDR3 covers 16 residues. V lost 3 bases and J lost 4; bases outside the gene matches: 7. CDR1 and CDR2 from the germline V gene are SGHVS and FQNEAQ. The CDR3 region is CASSFRTGFFNEKLFF. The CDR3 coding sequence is TGTGCCAGCAGCTTTCGGACAGGGTTCTTTAATGAAAAACTGTTTTTT.

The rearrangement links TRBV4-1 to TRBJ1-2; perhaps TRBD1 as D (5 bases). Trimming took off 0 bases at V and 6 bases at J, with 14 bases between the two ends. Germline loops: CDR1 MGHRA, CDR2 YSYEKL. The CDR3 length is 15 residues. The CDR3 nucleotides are TGCGCCAGCAGCCAAGATCCTGGGGGTATGAATGGCTACACCTTC. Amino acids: CASSQDPGGMNGYTF.

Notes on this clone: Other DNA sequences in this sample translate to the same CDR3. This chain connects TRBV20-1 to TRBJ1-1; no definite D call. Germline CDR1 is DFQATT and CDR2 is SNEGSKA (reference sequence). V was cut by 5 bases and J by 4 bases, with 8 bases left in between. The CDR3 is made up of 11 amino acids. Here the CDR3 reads CSAPRGTEAFF. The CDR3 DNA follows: TGCAGTGCTCCCCGGGGCACTGAAGCTTTCTTT.

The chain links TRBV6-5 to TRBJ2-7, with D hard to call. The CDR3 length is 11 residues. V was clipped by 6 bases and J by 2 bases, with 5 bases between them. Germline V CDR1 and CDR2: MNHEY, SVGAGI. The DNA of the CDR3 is TGTGCCAGCAGCTCGACCTACGAGCAGTACTTC. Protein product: CASSSTYEQYF.

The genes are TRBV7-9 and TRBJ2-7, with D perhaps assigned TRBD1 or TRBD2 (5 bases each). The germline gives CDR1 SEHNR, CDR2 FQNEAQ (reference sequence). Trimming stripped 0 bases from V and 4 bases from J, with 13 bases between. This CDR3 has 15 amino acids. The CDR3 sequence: CASSLALGTVYEQYF. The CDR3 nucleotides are TGTGCCAGCAGCTTAGCGCTCGGGACCGTATACGAGCAGTACTTC.

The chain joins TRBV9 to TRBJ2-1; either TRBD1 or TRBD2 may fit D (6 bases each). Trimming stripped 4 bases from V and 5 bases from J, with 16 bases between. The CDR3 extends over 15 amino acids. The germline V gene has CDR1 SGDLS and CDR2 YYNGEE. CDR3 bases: TGTGCCAGCAGCTCCGGAGGGGGGCTACACAATGAGCAGTTCTTC. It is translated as CASSSGGGLHNEQFF.

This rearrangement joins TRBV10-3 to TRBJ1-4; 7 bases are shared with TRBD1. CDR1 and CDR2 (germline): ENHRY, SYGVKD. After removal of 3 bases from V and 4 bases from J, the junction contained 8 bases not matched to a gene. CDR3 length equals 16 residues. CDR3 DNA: TGTGCCATCAGTGACATACAGGGGCAGAATAATGAAAAACTGTTTTTT. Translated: CAISDIQGQNNEKLFF.

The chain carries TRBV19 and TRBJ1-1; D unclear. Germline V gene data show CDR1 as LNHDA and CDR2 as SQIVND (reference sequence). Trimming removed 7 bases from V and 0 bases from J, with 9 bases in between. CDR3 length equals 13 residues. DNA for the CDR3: TGTGCCAGTAAGCACAGTATGAACACTGAAGCTTTCTTT. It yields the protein CASKHSMNTEAFF.

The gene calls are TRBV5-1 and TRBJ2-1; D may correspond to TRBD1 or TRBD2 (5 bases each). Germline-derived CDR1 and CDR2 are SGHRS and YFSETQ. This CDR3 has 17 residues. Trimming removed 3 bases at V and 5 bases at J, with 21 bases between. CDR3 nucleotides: TGCGCCAGCAGCTCCGGTTCGGGGCTAGGAGCGGACAATGAGCAGTTCTTC. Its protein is CASSSGSGLGADNEQFF.

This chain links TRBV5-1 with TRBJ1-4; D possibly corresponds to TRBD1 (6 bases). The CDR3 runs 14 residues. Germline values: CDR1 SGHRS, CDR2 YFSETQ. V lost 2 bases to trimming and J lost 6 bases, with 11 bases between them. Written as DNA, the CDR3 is TGCGCCAGCAGCTTAAACAGGGTTGATGAAAAACTGTTTTTT. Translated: CASSLNRVDEKLFF.

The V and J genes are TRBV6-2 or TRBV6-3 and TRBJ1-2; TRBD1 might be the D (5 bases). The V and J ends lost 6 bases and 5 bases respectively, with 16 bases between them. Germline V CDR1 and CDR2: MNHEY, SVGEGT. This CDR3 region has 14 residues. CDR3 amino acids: CASSPVGAGYGYTF. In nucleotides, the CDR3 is TGTGCCAGCAGCCCCGTTGGGGCAGGGTATGGCTACACCTTC.

CDR3 in amino acids: CASSLLPFLAGEQYF. In DNA form, the CDR3 reads TGTGCCAGCAGCTTGCTGCCCTTTTTAGCGGGCGAGCAGTACTTC. The chain combines TRBV7-8 with TRBJ2-7; 7 bases agree with TRBD2. Per the germline V gene, CDR1 is SGHVS and CDR2 is FQNEAQ. J lost 6 bases, V lost 3 bases, and 11 bases had no gene match. The CDR3 consists of 15 residues. The variable domain in full, completed from reference TRBV7-8 and TRBJ2-7, reads GAGVSQSPRYKVAKRGQDVALRCDPISGHVSLFWYQQALGQGPEFLTYFQNEAQLDKSGLPSDRFFAERPEGSVSTLKIQRTQQEDSAVYLCASSLLPFLAGEQYFGPGTRLTVT.

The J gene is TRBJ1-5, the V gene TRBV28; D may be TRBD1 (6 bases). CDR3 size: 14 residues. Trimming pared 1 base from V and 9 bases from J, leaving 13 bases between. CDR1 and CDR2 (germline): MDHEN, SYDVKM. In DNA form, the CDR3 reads TGTGCCAGCAGTTTATCACAGGGTCTTAGGCCCCAGCATTTT. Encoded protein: CASSLSQGLRPQHF.

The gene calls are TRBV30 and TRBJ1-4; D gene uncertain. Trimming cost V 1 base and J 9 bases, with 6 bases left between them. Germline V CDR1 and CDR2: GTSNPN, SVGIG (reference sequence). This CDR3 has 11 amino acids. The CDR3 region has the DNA TGTGCCTGGAGTGAGGGCCAAAAACTGTTTTTT. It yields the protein CAWSEGQKLFF.

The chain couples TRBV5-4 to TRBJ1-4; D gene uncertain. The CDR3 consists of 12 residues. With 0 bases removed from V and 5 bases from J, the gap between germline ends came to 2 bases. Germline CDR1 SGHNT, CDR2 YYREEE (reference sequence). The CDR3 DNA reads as TGTGCCAGCAGCTTGGCCAATGAAAAACTGTTTTTT. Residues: CASSLANEKLFF. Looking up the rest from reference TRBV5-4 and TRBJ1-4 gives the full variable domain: ETGVTQSPTHLIKTRGQQVTLRCSSQSGHNTVSWYQQALGQGPQFIFQYYREEENGRGNFPPRFSGLQFPNYSSELNVNALELDDSALYLCASSLANEKLFFGSGTQLSVL.

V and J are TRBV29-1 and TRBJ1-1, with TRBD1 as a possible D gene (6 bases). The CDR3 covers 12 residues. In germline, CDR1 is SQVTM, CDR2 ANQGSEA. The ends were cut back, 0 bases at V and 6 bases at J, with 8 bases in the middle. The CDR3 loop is CSVEDRGPEAFF. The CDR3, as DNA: TGCAGCGTTGAAGATCGGGGGCCTGAAGCTTTCTTT.